The present T cell receptor (beta chain) was sequenced within a study of human T cells and chemical hapten exposure (dated by TCRdb to the early 2020s). Describing the broader study: The libraries were sequenced as a pool, and the TCR yield per sample differed mostly because of small variations in library volumes within the pool. In alopecia patients, the study followed how the peripheral blood TCR repertoire changed in vivo over primary and secondary sensitization to diphenylcyclopropenone (DPC), a hapten. Each blood RNA sample was used to sequence both TCR alpha and TCR beta chains.

Reading from cysteine to phenylalanine, the CDR3 counts 14 amino acids. Only the CDR3 DNA is retained, 42 bases long and in frame from the first base. From V the trimming removes 0 bases and from J it removes 4 bases, while the gene matches leave 4 bases of the junction unaccounted for. The germline V gene (reference sequence) supplies CDR1 DFQATT and CDR2 SNEGSKA. Points the paper makes about the study in general: Repeated subsampling changed both the strength of the expansion versus patch-test correlation and the threshold at which that correlation became significant. No change with DPC sensitization was found in the number of TCRs above 1 in 1000 frequency, and no evidence of global repertoire structure alterations was found.

The time point label corresponds to: healthy volunteer bleed at 2 weeks. Total RNA was extracted from unfractionated whole blood that had been collected in Tempus Blood RNA tubes. Four or five healthy volunteers were used as TCR sequencing controls and were bled at day 0, 2 weeks and 6 weeks. The method was RACE. The run used a NextSeq 500. During library preparation, unique molecular identifiers were attached to individual cDNA molecules so that TCRs could be counted in a quantitative, reproducible way. Turning to the authors' computational methods: The median number of TCRs per sample was approximately 98,000, ranging from 23,224 to 690,600. V, J and CDR3 annotation of the TCR reads was carried out using the Decombinator software suite. Every sample was subsampled to the same number of TCRs (28,000) for the PS versus PT1 abundance plots. Expanded TCRs were defined as absent before sensitization and observed at least eight times at the 2-week time point. The public reads were reanalyzed by TCRdb: fastp trimming at Q25, MiXCR alignment, in-frame beta chains only. Entries are consolidated by CDR3 protein sequence, retaining the most common genes and DNA. TCRdb, rather than the study authors, made the V and J calls. The sample includes more than 70,000 distinct CDR3 sequences, with about 10% observed a single time. Of the sample, about 3.1% is held by the ten largest clones.

Concerning this clonotype: No antigen is known for it. The record has no base qualities; no much larger clone is one base away.

Sample: whole blood. This sequence originates from a female donor in good health. Some clones in this sample may be carry-over from other donors' samples. The chain is made from TRBV20-1 and TRBJ2-3, and 7 bases in between align with TRBD2. The CDR3 has the sequence CSARDPAGADTQYF. In nucleotide form, the sequence is TGCAGTGCTAGAGATCCGGCGGGGGCAGATACGCAGTATTTT.